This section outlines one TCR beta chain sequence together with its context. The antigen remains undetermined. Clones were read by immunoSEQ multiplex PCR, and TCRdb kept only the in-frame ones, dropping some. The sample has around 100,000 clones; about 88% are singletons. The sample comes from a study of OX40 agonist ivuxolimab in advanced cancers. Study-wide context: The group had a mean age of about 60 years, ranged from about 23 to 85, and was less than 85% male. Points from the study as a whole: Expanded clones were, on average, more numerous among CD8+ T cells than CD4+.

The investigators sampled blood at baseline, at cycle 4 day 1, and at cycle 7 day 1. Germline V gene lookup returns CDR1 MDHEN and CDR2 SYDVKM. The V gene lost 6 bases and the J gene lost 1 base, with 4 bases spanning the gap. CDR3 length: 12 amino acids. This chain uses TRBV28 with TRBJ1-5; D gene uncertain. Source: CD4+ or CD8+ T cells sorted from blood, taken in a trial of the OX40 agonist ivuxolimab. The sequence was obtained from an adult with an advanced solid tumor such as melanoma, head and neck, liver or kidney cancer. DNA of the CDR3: TGTGCCAGCAGAAAAAGCAATCAGCCCCAGCATTTT. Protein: CASRKSNQPQHF. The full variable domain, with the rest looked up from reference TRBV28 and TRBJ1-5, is DVKVTQSSRYLVKRTGEKVFLECVQDMDHENMFWYRQDPGLGLRLIYFSYDVKMKEKGDIPEGYSVSREKKERFSLILESASTNQTSMYLCASRKSNQPQHFGDGTRLSIL.